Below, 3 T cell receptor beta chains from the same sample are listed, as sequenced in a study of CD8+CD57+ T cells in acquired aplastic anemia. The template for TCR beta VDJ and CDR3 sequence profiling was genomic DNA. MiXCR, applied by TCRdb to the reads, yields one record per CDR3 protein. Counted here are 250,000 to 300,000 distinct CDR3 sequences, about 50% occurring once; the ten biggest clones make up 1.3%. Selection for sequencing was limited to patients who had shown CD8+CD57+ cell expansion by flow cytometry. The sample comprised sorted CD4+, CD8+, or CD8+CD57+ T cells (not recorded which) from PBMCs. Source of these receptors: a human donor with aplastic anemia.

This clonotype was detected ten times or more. The CDR3 DNA reads TGTGCCAGCAGCTTAGGGACAAACAATCAGCCCCAGCATTTT. Protein product: CASSLGTNNQPQHF. V gene TRBV11-2 combines with J gene TRBJ1-5; weak D call: TRBD1 (5 bases). This CDR3 has 14 residues. Germline CDR1 reads SGHAT; CDR2 reads FQNNGV. The germline V and J ends were trimmed by 1 base and 3 bases, with 7 bases remaining between them. The full variable domain, its missing parts supplied by reference TRBV11-2 and TRBJ1-5, is EAGVAQSPRYKIIEKRQSVAFWCNPISGHATLYWYQQILGQGPKLLIQFQNNGVVDDSQLPKDRFSAERLKGVDSTLKIQPAKLEDSAVYLCASSLGTNNQPQHFGDGTRLSIL.

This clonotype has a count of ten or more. DNA of the CDR3: TGCAGTGCTTACCGGACAGGGGCACAATATGGCTACACCTTC. Translation: CSAYRTGAQYGYTF. The chain recombines TRBV20-1 with TRBJ1-2, with 9 bases that match TRBD1. Germline V gene sequence: CDR1 DFQATT, CDR2 SNEGSKA (reference sequence). CDR3 length equals 14 residues. With 5 bases clipped from V and 5 bases from J, the junction kept 9 bases outside the gene matches.

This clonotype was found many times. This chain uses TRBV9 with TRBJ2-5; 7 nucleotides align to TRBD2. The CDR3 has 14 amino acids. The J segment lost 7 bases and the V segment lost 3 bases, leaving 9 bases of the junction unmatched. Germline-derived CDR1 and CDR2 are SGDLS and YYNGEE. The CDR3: CASSGGGNVGTQYF. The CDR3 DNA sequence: TGTGCCAGCAGCGGGGGGGGGAACGTCGGGACCCAGTACTTC. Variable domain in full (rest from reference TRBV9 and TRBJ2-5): DSGVTQTPKHLITATGQRVTLRCSPRSGDLSVYWYQQSLDQGLQFLIQYYNGEERAKGNILERFSAQQFPDLHSELNLSSLELGDSALYFCASSGGGNVGTQYFGPGTRLLVL.